One sample yielded the 13 T cell receptor beta chains listed below, sequenced in a study of control samples from healthy donors and cancer patients. Measured with immunoSEQ multiplex PCR; TCRdb has only the in-frame clones, and not every one. Of about 150,000 clones listed, about nine tenths are singletons. Material for sequencing was blood. These receptor sequences come from a woman aged 40 to 49 in good health.

This chain connects TRBV3-1 (or the pseudogene TRBV3-2) to TRBJ1-2; tentative D call: TRBD1 (5 bases). The CDR3 consists of 14 residues. Germline loops: CDR1 LGHDT, CDR2 YNNKEL (reference sequence). Trimming took off 1 base at V and 6 bases at J, with 12 bases between the two ends. CDR3 in amino acids: CASSQGGRIDGYTF. The CDR3 bases are TGTGCCAGCAGCCAAGGGGGCAGGATTGATGGCTACACCTTC.

J is TRBJ1-1 and V is TRBV11-2; D is perhaps TRBD1 (6 bases). There are 12 residues in the CDR3. CDR1 is SGHAT, CDR2 FQNNGV, per germline. V was shortened by 7 bases and J by 8 bases, with 14 bases between the two germline ends. DNA for the CDR3: TGTGCCAGCAAATTTGGGGGCCGCGAAGCTTTCTTT. This translates into CASKFGGREAFF.

This CDR3 is CASSAPSHGTNYGYTF. DNA for the CDR3: TGTGCCAGCAGTGCCCCATCGCACGGAACTAACTATGGCTACACCTTC. J is TRBJ1-2 and V is TRBV25-1; D not certain. Trimming took 4 bases from V and 0 from J, leaving 15 bases between them. The CDR3 consists of 16 residues. CDR1 and CDR2 (germline): MGHDK, SYGVNS.

V and J are TRBV6-5 and TRBJ1-2, with a possible D match to TRBD1 (5 bases). V shed 5 bases and J shed 3 bases, with 16 bases lying between them. There are 15 residues in the CDR3. CDR1 MNHEY and CDR2 SVGAGI come from the germline V gene. The CDR3 protein is CASSPSQTADYGYTF. CDR3 DNA sequence: TGTGCCAGCAGTCCTTCCCAGACAGCCGACTATGGCTACACCTTC.

The chain has TRBV3-1 (or the pseudogene TRBV3-2) and TRBJ1-4; D might be TRBD1 (6 bases). The CDR3 runs 15 residues. V was shortened by 1 base and J by 8 bases, with 14 bases between the two germline ends. CDR1 and CDR2 from the germline V gene are LGHDT and YNNKEL (reference sequence). CDR3 region: CASSQAGAPGEKLFF. The CDR3 bases are TGTGCCAGCAGCCAAGCGGGGGCCCCGGGAGAAAAACTGTTTTTT.

The chain uses TRBV18 and TRBJ1-2; 11 positions match TRBD1. The CDR3 is 15 amino acids. CDR1 is KGHSH, CDR2 LQKENI, per germline. The trim removed 3 bases at V and 4 bases at J, leaving 4 bases unmatched. The CDR3 sequence: CASSPGQGVGYGYTF. The CDR3, as DNA: TGTGCCAGCTCACCGGGACAGGGGGTAGGCTATGGCTACACCTTC.

The genes are TRBV7-6 and TRBJ2-6; D may be TRBD2 (5 bases). This CDR3 is built from 20 residues. V gave up 2 bases and J gave up 1 base, with 21 bases separating them. The germline gives CDR1 SGHVS, CDR2 FNYEAQ. CDR3 sequence: CASSLSPRPGKASGANVLTF. The CDR3 bases are TGTGCCAGCAGCTTATCTCCCCGACCGGGGAAAGCGTCTGGGGCCAACGTCCTGACTTTC.

The chain has TRBV19 and TRBJ1-2; no firm D call. V was clipped by 4 bases and J by 6 bases, with 9 bases between them. The CDR3 spans 12 residues. The germline gives CDR1 LNHDA, CDR2 SQIVND (reference sequence). The chain's CDR3 is CASSTGNDGYTF. CDR3 sequence (DNA): TGTGCCAGTAGTACGGGGAACGATGGCTACACCTTC.

This chain joins TRBV9 and TRBJ2-3; D unclear. The CDR3 totals 15 residues. Germline values: CDR1 SGDLS, CDR2 YYNGEE. The V end was cut by 2 bases, the J end by 2 bases, with 12 bases between. The chain's CDR3 is CASSVLLQTTDTQYF. The CDR3 DNA follows: TGTGCCAGCAGCGTTTTATTACAGACCACAGATACGCAGTATTTT.

The V call is TRBV7-6, the J call TRBJ2-2; 12 positions match TRBD2. Germline CDR1 reads SGHVS; CDR2 reads FNYEAQ. CDR3 length: 16 amino acids. With 5 bases clipped from V and 4 bases from J, the junction kept 5 bases outside the gene matches. Written as DNA, the CDR3 is TGTGCCAGCAGCCCGACTAGCGGGGGTTTCACCGGGGAGCTGTTTTTT. This encodes CASSPTSGGFTGELFF.

J is TRBJ1-2 and V is TRBV7-9; the match to TRBD1 covers 9 bases. Germline V gives CDR1 SEHNR, CDR2 FQNEAQ (reference sequence). The ends lost 5 bases at V and 4 bases at J; junction bases unmatched: 8. The CDR3 totals 15 residues. Here the CDR3 reads CASSRGTGRPYGYTF. The CDR3 coding sequence is TGTGCCAGCAGCAGAGGGACAGGGCGCCCCTATGGCTACACCTTC.

The chain has TRBV9 and TRBJ2-5; D is possibly TRBD2 (6 bases). The germline V and J ends were trimmed by 1 base and 5 bases, with 15 bases remaining between them. The length of the CDR3 is 15 residues. Germline CDR1 SGDLS, CDR2 YYNGEE. The CDR3 spells CASSVRGISGETQYF. The CDR3 nucleotides read TGTGCCAGCAGCGTACGGGGGATTTCCGGGGAGACCCAGTACTTC.

The chain carries TRBV6-4 and TRBJ2-1; 7 bases match TRBD2. The CDR3 length is 16 residues. The germline V gene encodes CDR1 MRHNA and CDR2 SNTAGT. The ends lost 2 bases at V and 2 bases at J; junction bases unmatched: 6. The DNA of the CDR3 is TGTGCCAGCAGTGACCCCACGGGGGGACCCTACAATGAGCAGTTCTTC. Translation gives CASSDPTGGPYNEQFF.